This T cell receptor beta chain was recorded in a study of CD8 T cells in ankylosing spondylitis (TCRdb year 2017). About the study as a whole: The study profiled T cell receptor beta repertoires in healthy donors and ankylosing spondylitis patients to find disease-linked TCR variants. The full study cohort was made up of about two dozen ankylosing spondylitis patients and more than 90 healthy donors. Peripheral blood was sampled, and synovial fluid was additionally collected from ankylosing spondylitis patients. What the study reported, not specific to this receptor: According to the report, matched synovial fluid samples from ankylosing spondylitis patients were significantly enriched for the disease-linked clones. A CD8+ phenotype was shown by the disease-linked clones, which were found at relatively low frequencies in peripheral blood. Blood from ankylosing spondylitis patients appeared to be characterized by a TCR beta motif made up of under ten highly homologous amino acid variants. Some motif variants were previously reported in synovial fluid and blood of reactive arthritis patients, suggesting common disease-initiation mechanisms.

Reading the germline V gene gives CDR1 SGHRS and CDR2 YFSETQ. Trimming at the junction amounts to 1 base on V and 2 bases on J, and the germline ends lie 9 bases apart. From the cysteine up to the phenylalanine, the CDR3 has a length of 14 residues. Here the CDR3 DNA is all that survives: 42 bases in frame from base 1. This clonotype was observed many times. Its binding antigen is unknown. Qualities for individual bases were not recorded, and no much larger clone is one base off. Sequencing took place on an Illumina HiSeq 2500. Quantitative 5'-RACE with molecular barcodes was the method used to prepare the TCR beta libraries. The paper's processing steps were these. To identify disease-linked TCR variants, a new computational method was used, one built on a probabilistic model of VDJ rearrangement. TCRdb reanalyzed the raw reads on its own, using fastp at Q25 for trimming and MiXCR for clone calling, and kept in-frame beta chains. Each CDR3 protein appears once, grouped with its most common genes and DNA. What appears here as the V and J calls and clone size reflects TCRdb's work, not the paper's. The sample table shows 200,000 to 250,000 distinct CDR3 sequences, and under 12% are seen once. In total, the top ten clones hold over 20% of the sample.

This clonotype was obtained from a male donor with ankylosing spondylitis or in good health (not recorded which). Input material: blood, either unsorted or a sorted T cell fraction (not recorded which). The chain couples TRBV5-1 to TRBJ2-5, with an unclear D gene assignment. The sequence in DNA is TGCGCCAGCAGCTTGCGGGCAGGTCAAGAGACCCAGTACTTC. Protein translation: CASSLRAGQETQYF.